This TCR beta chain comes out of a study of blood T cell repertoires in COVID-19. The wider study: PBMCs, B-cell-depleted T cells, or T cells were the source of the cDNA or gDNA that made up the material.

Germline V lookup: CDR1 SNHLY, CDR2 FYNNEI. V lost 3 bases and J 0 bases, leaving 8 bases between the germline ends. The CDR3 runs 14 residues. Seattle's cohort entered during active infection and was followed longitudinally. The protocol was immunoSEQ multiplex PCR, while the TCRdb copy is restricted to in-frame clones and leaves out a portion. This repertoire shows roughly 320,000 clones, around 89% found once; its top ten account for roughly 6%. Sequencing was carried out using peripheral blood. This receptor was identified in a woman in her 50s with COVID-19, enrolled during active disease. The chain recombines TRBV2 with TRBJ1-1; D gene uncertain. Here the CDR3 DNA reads TGTGCCAGCAGTGAGGAGTGGTTGAACACTGAAGCTTTCTTT. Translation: CASSEEWLNTEAFF.